This entry lists 21 T cell receptor beta chains sequenced from one sample in a study of CD8+ T cells in alopecia areata. Extraction of RNA preceded its reverse transcription into cDNA, which served as the sequencing template. Sequenced by immunoSEQ multiplex PCR; TCRdb stores in-frame clones only, minus some. The data show 100,000 to 120,000 clones, 45% to 60% seen once. Sequences were obtained from NKG2D-low CD8+ T cells sorted from blood. All receptors derive from a human donor with alopecia areata.

This clone was seen more than once but under ten times. This rearrangement joins TRBV13 to TRBJ1-2; D not certain. CDR1 is PRHDT and CDR2 is FYEKMQ in the germline V gene (reference sequence). Deletions cut 0 bases from V and 6 bases from J, with 11 bases between. This CDR3 is 14 amino acids long. CDR3 region: CASSLGREGNGYTF. As DNA, the CDR3 is TGTGCCAGCAGCTTAGGCCGTGAAGGGAATGGCTACACCTTC.

This clone was seen just once. The chain employs TRBV28 and TRBJ2-5; tentative D call: TRBD2 (7 bases). The germline CDR1 and CDR2 sequences are MDHEN and SYDVKM. V dropped 2 bases and J dropped 9 bases, with 13 bases sitting between them. The CDR3 is 13 amino acids. CDR3 sequence (DNA): TGTGCCAGCAGTTTAACGGGGGGCTCGGCCCAGTACTTC. It encodes CASSLTGGSAQYF. Using reference TRBV28 and TRBJ2-5 for the parts outside the CDR3, the full variable domain is DVKVTQSSRYLVKRTGEKVFLECVQDMDHENMFWYRQDPGLGLRLIYFSYDVKMKEKGDIPEGYSVSREKKERFSLILESASTNQTSMYLCASSLTGGSAQYFGPGTRLLVL.

J is TRBJ2-5 and V is TRBV5-1; D might be TRBD1 or TRBD2, each matching 5 bases. Germline values: CDR1 SGHRS, CDR2 YFSETQ. The CDR3 has 13 residues. V dropped 7 bases and J dropped 3 bases, with 13 bases sitting between them. The CDR3 region has the DNA TGCGCCAGCCGTGGCCAGGGAGAAGAGACCCAGTACTTC. Translated: CASRGQGEETQYF. The full variable domain, completed using reference TRBV5-1 and TRBJ2-5, is KAGVTQTPRYLIKTRGQQVTLSCSPISGHRSVSWYQQTPGQGLQFLFEYFSETQRNKGNFPGRFSGRQFSNSRSEMNVSTLELGDSALYLCASRGQGEETQYFGPGTRLLVL.

V and J are TRBV29-1 and TRBJ1-1, with D possibly matching TRBD1 (6 bases). The V gene lost 6 bases and the J gene lost 7 bases, with 21 bases spanning the gap. Germline-derived CDR1 and CDR2 are SQVTM and ANQGSEA. This CDR3 is 14 amino acids long. The CDR3, as DNA: TGCAGCGTCCGTCCTGAACCAGGGGCGGATGAAGCTTTCTTT. It yields the protein CSVRPEPGADEAFF.

The chain is built from TRBV11-2 and TRBJ2-1; D is undetermined. The V end lost 5 bases, the J end lost 10 bases, and 15 bases lay between the germline ends. The CDR3 is made up of 13 amino acids. Germline values: CDR1 SGHAT, CDR2 FQNNGV. This CDR3 reads CASSGMAPIEQFF. The CDR3 DNA reads as TGTGCCAGCAGCGGGATGGCCCCAATCGAGCAGTTCTTC.

This chain uses TRBV6-6 with TRBJ1-5, with D possibly being TRBD1 (5 bases). The germline gives CDR1 MNHNY, CDR2 SVGAGI (reference sequence). Trimming stripped 6 bases from V and 7 bases from J, with 13 bases between. This CDR3 has 13 residues. DNA for the CDR3: TGTGCCAGCAGAACGACCCGGGACCAGCCCCAGCATTTT. Translation: CASRTTRDQPQHF.

The CDR3 region has the DNA TGCGCCAGCAGCCTTGACCACCTAGATGAGCAGTTCTTC. This gives the protein CASSLDHLDEQFF. V and J are TRBV4-1 and TRBJ2-1; D unclear. CDR1 MGHRA and CDR2 YSYEKL come from the germline V gene. The CDR3 loop spans 13 amino acids. V dropped 4 bases and J dropped 8 bases, with 12 bases sitting between them.

The chain combines TRBV11-2 with TRBJ1-1; D gene unclear. The length of the CDR3 is 15 residues. The germline V gene encodes CDR1 SGHAT and CDR2 FQNNGV. V was trimmed by 5 bases and J by 4 bases, leaving 17 bases between them. CDR3 loop: CASSVYNSASTEAFF. The CDR3 region has the DNA TGTGCCAGCAGCGTGTACAACAGTGCATCCACTGAAGCTTTCTTT. Complete variable domain (other parts from reference TRBV11-2 and TRBJ1-1): EAGVAQSPRYKIIEKRQSVAFWCNPISGHATLYWYQQILGQGPKLLIQFQNNGVVDDSQLPKDRFSAERLKGVDSTLKIQPAKLEDSAVYLCASSVYNSASTEAFFGQGTRLTVV.

This clone was seen a few times. The chain recombines TRBV29-1 with TRBJ2-7, with 14 bases matching TRBD2. Germline lookup yields CDR1 SQVTM and CDR2 ANQGSEA. This CDR3 has 15 amino acids. The CDR3 reads CRAGTSGSPPYEQYF. The CDR3 nucleotides are TGCAGGGCCGGGACTAGCGGGAGCCCTCCCTACGAGCAGTACTTC.

This chain links TRBV7-9 with TRBJ2-7; tentative D call: TRBD1 (6 bases). The CDR3 runs to 13 residues. Germline V lookup: CDR1 SEHNR, CDR2 FQNEAQ (reference sequence). Trimming removed 5 bases from V and 5 bases from J, with 13 bases in between. The CDR3 is CASSQRSGDEQYF. CDR3 bases: TGTGCCAGCAGCCAAAGGTCAGGGGACGAGCAGTACTTC.

This chain connects TRBV7-9 to TRBJ2-2; the match to TRBD1 covers 9 bases. Germline CDR1 SEHNR, CDR2 FQNEAQ (reference sequence). V shed 7 bases and J 4 bases; nucleotides not matched to a gene: 10. CDR3 size: 16 residues. The chain's CDR3 is CASKEGGQGTTGELFF. The CDR3 bases are TGTGCCAGCAAGGAAGGCGGACAGGGGACCACCGGGGAGCTGTTTTTT. The full variable domain, with the rest looked up from reference TRBV7-9 and TRBJ2-2, is DTGVSQNPRHKITKRGQNVTFRCDPISEHNRLYWYRQTLGQGPEFLTYFQNEAQLEKSRLLSDRFSAERPKGSFSTLEIQRTEQGDSAMYLCASKEGGQGTTGELFFGEGSRLTVL.

This clone was counted only a few times. The chain links TRBV5-5 to TRBJ2-3; D unresolved. The germline CDR1 and CDR2 sequences are SGHKS and YYEKEE (reference sequence). The CDR3 runs to 12 residues. Trimming removed 4 bases at V and 0 bases at J, with 3 bases between. The CDR3 sequence: CASSVSTDTQYF. The CDR3 DNA follows: TGTGCCAGCAGCGTCAGCACAGATACGCAGTATTTT. The full variable domain, completed using reference TRBV5-5 and TRBJ2-3, is DAGVTQSPTHLIKTRGQQVTLRCSPISGHKSVSWYQQVLGQGPQFIFQYYEKEERGRGNFPDRFSARQFPNYSSELNVNALLLGDSALYLCASSVSTDTQYFGPGTRLTVL.

CDR3 nucleotide sequence: TGTGCCAGCAGCAAGGTAGCGGGGGCAGATACGCAGTATTTT. As protein: CASSKVAGADTQYF. The chain uses TRBV27 and TRBJ2-3, with 9 bases identical to TRBD2. Germline V gene data show CDR1 as MNHEY and CDR2 as SMNVEV (reference sequence). This CDR3 contains 14 residues. V dropped 6 bases and J dropped 4; count of bases not matched to a gene: 5.

A single count supports this clone. J is TRBJ2-3 and V is TRBV5-6; no firm D call. This CDR3 spans 13 amino acids. Trimming pared 4 bases from V and 1 base from J, leaving 7 bases between. Germline V gene data show CDR1 as SGHDT and CDR2 as YYEEEE. CDR3 coding DNA: TGTGCCAGCAGCAAGACTGGCACAGATACGCAGTATTTT. As protein: CASSKTGTDTQYF.

The V call is TRBV29-1, the J call TRBJ2-2, with D perhaps TRBD2 (5 bases). Germline CDR1 and CDR2: SQVTM and ANQGSEA. This CDR3 has 12 amino acids. CDR3: CSIIPGTGELFF. In DNA, the CDR3 is TGCAGTATAATCCCGGGGACCGGGGAGCTGTTTTTT.

The CDR3 bases are TGTGCCAGCAGCTTAGATGATAACGGGAGCCCAGAGACCCAGTACTTC. Translating it yields CASSLDDNGSPETQYF. J is TRBJ2-5 and V is TRBV7-9; possible D gene TRBD2, 6 bases. With 1 base removed from V and 4 bases from J, the gap between germline ends came to 16 bases. Per the germline V gene, CDR1 is SEHNR and CDR2 is FQNEAQ (reference sequence). The CDR3 consists of 16 residues. The complete variable domain, with remaining parts taken from reference TRBV7-9 and TRBJ2-5, reads DTGVSQNPRHKITKRGQNVTFRCDPISEHNRLYWYRQTLGQGPEFLTYFQNEAQLEKSRLLSDRFSAERPKGSFSTLEIQRTEQGDSAMYLCASSLDDNGSPETQYFGPGTRLLVL.

Ten or more counts support this clone. The chain links TRBV14 to TRBJ2-2, with D possibly being TRBD2 (5 bases). The ends were cut back, 4 bases at V and 5 bases at J, with 11 bases in the middle. CDR1 and CDR2 from the germline V gene are SGHDN and FVKESK. This CDR3 region has 14 residues. The CDR3, as DNA: TGTGCCAGCAGCCCTTCCACGGGGACCGGGGAGCTGTTTTTT. Its translation: CASSPSTGTGELFF.

The chain couples TRBV7-8 to TRBJ2-1, with D unresolved. Trimming cost V 2 bases and J 6 bases, with 2 bases left between them. The CDR3 consists of 11 residues. Germline assignment: CDR1 SGHVS and CDR2 FQNEAQ. CDR3 bases: TGTGCCAGCAGCTTACGCAATGAGCAGTTCTTC. Its translation is CASSLRNEQFF. Filled out from reference TRBV7-8 and TRBJ2-1, the complete variable domain reads GAGVSQSPRYKVAKRGQDVALRCDPISGHVSLFWYQQALGQGPEFLTYFQNEAQLDKSGLPSDRFFAERPEGSVSTLKIQRTQQEDSAVYLCASSLRNEQFFGPGTRLTVL.

The V gene is TRBV4-1, the J gene TRBJ2-7, with D perhaps being TRBD1 or TRBD2 (5 bases each). The CDR3 spans 14 residues. CDR1 and CDR2 (germline): MGHRA, YSYEKL. Trimming cost V 7 bases and J 1 base, with 14 bases left between them. Written as DNA, the CDR3 is TGCGCCAGCAACATAGGGACGGCGTCCTACGAGCAGTACTTC. Protein sequence: CASNIGTASYEQYF.

This chain connects TRBV4-1 to TRBJ2-2, with unresolved D. Trimming left V 0 bases short and J 4 bases short, with 9 bases between. This CDR3 spans 15 amino acids. Per the germline V gene, CDR1 is MGHRA and CDR2 is YSYEKL. Written as DNA, the CDR3 is TGCGCCAGCAGCCAAGAGGCCGGATCCACCGGGGAGCTGTTTTTT. This encodes CASSQEAGSTGELFF.

CDR3: CSVEAVPEARNGREGPEQYF. CDR3 nucleotide sequence: TGCAGCGTTGAAGCGGTCCCTGAAGCCCGAAATGGACGGGAGGGCCCCGAGCAGTACTTC. V usage is TRBV29-1 and J usage is TRBJ2-5; TRBD2 agrees at 8 bases. The J call is uncertain, as TRBJ2-7 better fits the DNA end. The length of the CDR3 is 20 residues. Looked up from germline, CDR1 is SQVTM and CDR2 is ANQGSEA.